These 16 T cell receptor beta chains originate from one sample sequenced in a study of blood T cell repertoires in COVID-19. Libraries were prepared by immunoSEQ multiplex PCR; TCRdb keeps only in-frame clonotypes and omits some of them. The profile shows about 430,000 clones, 85% to 90% of them singletons. Material for sequencing was peripheral blood. These receptors came from a man aged 18 to 30 with COVID-19, enrolled during active disease.

This chain connects TRBV7-8 to TRBJ2-3; tentatively, D is TRBD2 (5 bases). Trimming left V 3 bases short and J 4 bases short, with 11 bases between. The CDR3 is made up of 14 amino acids. Germline V lookup: CDR1 SGHVS, CDR2 FQNEAQ. The CDR3 DNA follows: TGTGCCAGCAGCTTCCGGGAAGAACCAGATACGCAGTATTTT. It encodes CASSFREEPDTQYF.

The chain joins TRBV2 to TRBJ2-1; 7 bases fit TRBD1. The CDR3 runs 15 residues. Germline CDR1 is SNHLY and CDR2 is FYNNEI. The junction had 6 bases not matched to a gene; V was cut back by 3 bases and J by 4 bases. The CDR3 protein is CASSDQGVGYNEQFF. The CDR3 DNA reads as TGTGCCAGCAGTGATCAGGGGGTAGGGTACAATGAGCAGTTCTTC.

The chain uses TRBV4-1 and TRBJ2-2; a possible D gene is TRBD2 (5 bases). Per the germline V gene, CDR1 is MGHRA and CDR2 is YSYEKL. CDR3 length: 14 residues. The ends were cut back, 4 bases at V and 6 bases at J, with 12 bases in the middle. The CDR3 loop reads CASSLSGLSGELFF. Here the CDR3 DNA reads TGCGCCAGCAGCCTATCGGGGTTATCCGGGGAGCTGTTTTTT.

This clone was detected only once. The chain links TRBV29-1 to TRBJ1-1; D is unclear. Trimming took 7 bases from V and 1 from J, leaving 10 bases between them. In germline, CDR1 is SQVTM, CDR2 ANQGSEA. CDR3 size: 12 residues. The CDR3 reads CSGRFENTEAFF. The CDR3 DNA is TGCAGCGGGAGATTTGAGAACACTGAAGCTTTCTTT.

The V gene is TRBV28, the J gene TRBJ2-7; D may be TRBD1 (5 bases). Per the germline V gene, CDR1 is MDHEN and CDR2 is SYDVKM. Between the trimmed V and J ends, which lost 2 bases and 2 bases, there was a span of 13 bases. The CDR3 runs to 15 residues. The CDR3 loop reads CASSLRLGRAYEQYF. The CDR3 DNA reads TGTGCCAGCAGTTTACGACTGGGGCGAGCCTACGAGCAGTACTTC.

The chain is built from TRBV5-6 and TRBJ1-6; unclear D gene. The V gene's germline CDR1 is SGHDT and CDR2 YYEEEE. The V end lost 1 base, the J end lost 7 bases, and 9 bases lay between the germline ends. The CDR3 is 14 amino acids. The CDR3 sequence is CASSLFSANSPLHF. The CDR3 region has the DNA TGTGCCAGCAGCTTGTTCAGTGCCAATTCACCCCTCCACTTT.

The V gene is TRBV19, the J gene TRBJ2-5, with D maybe TRBD1 (6 bases). This CDR3 has 13 amino acids. Germline CDR1 is LNHDA and CDR2 is SQIVND (reference sequence). V was clipped by 9 bases and J by 3 bases, with 14 bases between them. The CDR3 sequence: CASSPHREETQYF. The CDR3 DNA sequence: TGTGCCAGCTCCCCCCACAGGGAAGAGACCCAGTACTTC.

V gene TRBV19 combines with J gene TRBJ2-3; a possible D gene is TRBD2 (6 bases). The germline V and J ends were trimmed by 5 bases and 0 bases, with 12 bases remaining between them. Germline V lookup: CDR1 LNHDA, CDR2 SQIVND (reference sequence). CDR3 length: 15 amino acids. The CDR3 nucleotides read TGTGCCAGTAGTGGTAGCGGCCCTAGCACAGATACGCAGTATTTT. This codes for CASSGSGPSTDTQYF.

V is TRBV6-5 and J is TRBJ1-1; D possibly corresponds to TRBD1 (5 bases). CDR3 length: 13 residues. The ends were cut back, 6 bases at V and 6 bases at J, with 14 bases in the middle. Germline V gene lookup returns CDR1 MNHEY and CDR2 SVGAGI. The CDR3 loop is CASSRTGRAEAFF. The CDR3 nucleotides are TGTGCCAGCAGCCGAACAGGTAGGGCTGAAGCTTTCTTT.

The chain combines TRBV30 with TRBJ1-2, with D perhaps matching TRBD1 (5 bases). Germline V gene lookup returns CDR1 GTSNPN and CDR2 SVGIG (reference sequence). The length of the CDR3 is 15 residues. Trimming removed 0 bases at V and 4 bases at J, with 15 bases between. The CDR3 sequence: CAWSVTGTPAYGYTF. Written as DNA, the CDR3 is TGTGCCTGGAGTGTAACCGGGACTCCCGCCTATGGCTACACCTTC. Looking up the rest from reference TRBV30 and TRBJ1-2 gives the full variable domain: SQTIHQWPATLVQPVGSPLSLECTVEGTSNPNLYWYRQAAGRGLQLLFYSVGIGQISSEVPQNLSASRPQDRQFILSSKKLLLSDSGFYLCAWSVTGTPAYGYTFGSGTRLTVV.

This clone has only one observation. This rearrangement joins TRBV5-4 to TRBJ2-1; 9 bases fit TRBD1. The germline CDR1 and CDR2 sequences are SGHNT and YYREEE (reference sequence). The CDR3 consists of 17 residues. The trim removed 2 bases at V and 1 base at J, leaving 7 bases unmatched. The CDR3 here is CASSFLLGQGSYNEQFF. The CDR3, as DNA: TGTGCCAGCAGCTTTTTATTGGGACAGGGATCCTACAATGAGCAGTTCTTC.

The chain has TRBV10-3 and TRBJ1-6, with 9 bases aligning to TRBD1. Trimming took 3 bases from V and 8 from J; bases not matched to a gene: 2. The CDR3 is 14 amino acids. CDR1 is ENHRY, CDR2 SYGVKD, per germline. In nucleotides, the CDR3 is TGTGCCATCAGTGAACAGGGGGCTCATTCACCCCTCCACTTT. Its translation: CAISEQGAHSPLHF.

This clone showed up just once. This chain joins TRBV4-1 and TRBJ2-1, with a weak D call TRBD1 (5 bases). The CDR3 length is 14 residues. Trimming shortened V by 0 bases and J by 8 bases, and 11 bases separated the two germline ends. CDR1 is MGHRA and CDR2 is YSYEKL in the germline V gene. The CDR3 nucleotides read TGCGCCAGCAGCCAAGATAACAGGTACGATGAGCAGTTCTTC. Translation: CASSQDNRYDEQFF.

The V and J genes are TRBV5-1 and TRBJ2-7; TRBD2 aligns across 13 bases. CDR3 length: 19 amino acids. The V and J ends lost 1 base and 9 bases, in that order; junction bases with no gene match: 19. Germline CDR1 reads SGHRS; CDR2 reads YFSETQ. The CDR3 here is CASSLFAAGTSGVRSGQYF. CDR3 in DNA: TGCGCCAGCAGCTTGTTTGCCGCGGGGACTAGCGGGGTCAGAAGCGGGCAGTACTTC.

V and J are TRBV6-5 and TRBJ1-4; 10 bases match TRBD1. Germline trimming cut 6 bases from V and 7 bases from J; bases unmatched to any gene: 8. This CDR3 comprises 15 residues. Germline CDR1 and CDR2: MNHEY and SVGAGI. CDR3 sequence: CASSPDRGRGEKLFF. For the CDR3, the DNA is TGTGCCAGCAGCCCCGACAGGGGGCGAGGTGAAAAACTGTTTTTT.

The V call is TRBV5-4, the J call TRBJ2-2; D is uncertain. V was shortened by 7 bases and J by 5 bases, with 15 bases between the two germline ends. This CDR3 contains 14 residues. Germline V gene lookup returns CDR1 SGHNT and CDR2 YYREEE (reference sequence). The CDR3 bases are TGTGCCAGCGGAAGAATAGGAGAGACCGGGGAGCTGTTTTTT. Its protein product is CASGRIGETGELFF.